Each of the 27 T cell receptor beta chains below was sequenced from the same sample in a study of shared clonotypes between healthy human individuals. Assay used: immunoSEQ multiplex PCR; TCRdb lists only in-frame clones, some missing. This sample has about 980,000 clones, with over 60% found just once. Sequenced material: memory CD4+ T cells sorted from blood. Subset: CD45RA-negative fraction. The receptors were sampled from a man between 18 and 35 years old in good health.

This sequence joins TRBV5-1 and TRBJ2-3, with 7 bases lining up with TRBD1. J gave up 1 base and V 3 bases, and 5 bases lay outside the gene matches. This CDR3 region has 15 residues. CDR1 and CDR2 from the germline V gene are SGHRS and YFSETQ. CDR3 bases: TGCGCCAGCAGCTCCGGACAGGAAGGCACAGATACGCAGTATTTT. It specifies CASSSGQEGTDTQYF. The variable domain in full, with the rest retrieved from reference TRBV5-1 and TRBJ2-3, is KAGVTQTPRYLIKTRGQQVTLSCSPISGHRSVSWYQQTPGQGLQFLFEYFSETQRNKGNFPGRFSGRQFSNSRSEMNVSTLELGDSALYLCASSSGQEGTDTQYFGPGTRLTVL.

The CDR3 protein is CASSKAGVTSMNTEAFF. CDR3 in DNA: TGTGCCAGCAGCAAAGCCGGGGTAACGTCGATGAACACTGAAGCTTTCTTT. The rearrangement uses TRBV5-8 and TRBJ1-1; D uncertain. The V and J ends lost 4 bases and 0 bases respectively, with 19 bases between them. Germline-derived CDR1 and CDR2 are SGHTS and YDEGEE. The CDR3 has 17 amino acids. Based on the CDR3 plus reference TRBV5-8 and TRBJ1-1, the full variable domain is EAGVTQSPTHLIKTRGQQATLRCSPISGHTSVYWYQQALGLGLQFLLWYDEGEERNRGNFPPRFSGRQFPNYSSELNVNALELEDSALYLCASSKAGVTSMNTEAFFGQGTRLTVV.

Notes on this clone: The same CDR3 arises from other DNA sequences in this sample as well. V gene TRBV18 combines with J gene TRBJ1-1; D is undetermined. This CDR3 spans 13 amino acids. The V end was cut by 3 bases, the J end by 4 bases, with 9 bases between. The germline V gene encodes CDR1 KGHSH and CDR2 LQKENI. The CDR3 region is CASSPLVGTEAFF. The CDR3 nucleotides read TGTGCCAGCTCACCCCTTGTGGGCACTGAAGCTTTCTTT.

V gene TRBV5-1 combines with J gene TRBJ2-3; tentatively, D is TRBD2 (5 bases). V lost 6 bases and J 2 bases, leaving 10 bases between the germline ends. This CDR3 has 13 amino acids. From germline, CDR1 is SGHRS and CDR2 YFSETQ. This CDR3 is CASNKEVTDTQYF. In nucleotides, the CDR3 is TGCGCCAGCAATAAGGAGGTCACAGATACGCAGTATTTT.

The gene calls are TRBV5-5 and TRBJ2-2, with D perhaps TRBD2 (7 bases). CDR1 is SGHKS and CDR2 is YYEKEE in the germline V gene (reference sequence). There are 14 residues in the CDR3. Trimming removed 6 bases from V and 0 bases from J, with 9 bases in between. CDR3: CASNGGPNTGELFF. The CDR3 DNA reads as TGTGCCAGCAACGGGGGGCCGAACACCGGGGAGCTGTTTTTT.

With regard to this clone: Additional DNA sequences in this sample encode the identical CDR3. CDR3 in DNA: TGTGCCAGCTCCCCAGGGCAACAAGAGACCCAGTACTTC. It is translated as CASSPGQQETQYF. The rearrangement links TRBV18 to TRBJ2-5, with D perhaps matching TRBD1 (5 bases). The CDR3 sequence is 13 residues long. Trimming left V 6 bases short and J 2 bases short, with 10 bases between. Germline V lookup: CDR1 KGHSH, CDR2 LQKENI.

On this clone: It may be a read error: a sequence one base away is much more abundant. The V call is TRBV2, the J call TRBJ1-2; TRBD1 is a possible D gene (5 bases). Germline V CDR1 and CDR2: SNHLY, FYNNEI. CDR3 length: 13 amino acids. Here the CDR3 reads CASSEGHNYGYTF. The CDR3 bases are TGTGCCAGCAGCGAAGGACACAACTATGGCTACACCTTC.

The chain carries TRBV5-1 and TRBJ1-1; 8 bases are a match to TRBD1. The CDR3 is 15 amino acids. Germline CDR1 and CDR2: SGHRS and YFSETQ. The J segment lost 1 base and the V segment lost 7 bases, leaving 9 bases of the junction unmatched. The CDR3 region is CASAAQGAENTEAFF. CDR3 bases: TGCGCCAGCGCCGCCCAGGGGGCGGAGAACACTGAAGCTTTCTTT.

V and J are TRBV2 and TRBJ1-1; TRBD1 might be the D (5 bases). CDR3 size: 14 residues. Germline V gene data show CDR1 as SNHLY and CDR2 as FYNNEI. V was shortened by 11 bases and J by 0 bases, with 16 bases between the two germline ends. The CDR3 is CAGKLGGLNTEAFF. CDR3 DNA: TGTGCCGGAAAACTGGGGGGGTTGAACACTGAAGCTTTCTTT.

A note on this clone: Other DNA sequences in the sample encode the same CDR3. The rearrangement links TRBV30 to TRBJ1-2; no firm D call. CDR3 length equals 12 residues. Trimming took 2 bases from V and 1 from J, leaving 5 bases between them. Germline-derived CDR1 and CDR2 are GTSNPN and SVGIG (reference sequence). The CDR3 coding sequence is TGTGCCTGGAGTAGGGTTAACTATGGCTACACCTTC. It encodes CAWSRVNYGYTF.

In this sample, this clone turned up a few times. The chain combines TRBV6-5 with TRBJ1-6; 9 bases map to TRBD1. Germline V CDR1 and CDR2: MNHEY, SVGAGI. This CDR3 is built from 14 residues. The ends lost 5 bases at V and 10 bases at J; junction bases unmatched: 6. CDR3 in DNA: TGTGCCAGCAGTCAGGACAGGGGAGGGTCACCCCTCCACTTT. Amino acid sequence: CASSQDRGGSPLHF.

The chain employs TRBV30 and TRBJ1-1; D gene ambiguous. Trimming took 1 base from V and 1 from J, leaving 10 bases between them. This CDR3 region has 14 residues. The germline gives CDR1 GTSNPN, CDR2 SVGIG (reference sequence). CDR3 coding DNA: TGTGCCTGGAGTGAAGGACTCAGGAACACTGAAGCTTTCTTT. Residues: CAWSEGLRNTEAFF.

This chain uses TRBV19 with TRBJ2-1; maybe TRBD1 (6 bases). CDR1 and CDR2 from the germline V gene are LNHDA and SQIVND (reference sequence). The CDR3 has 15 amino acids. V was pared by 1 base and J by 9 bases, with 16 bases between. CDR3 coding DNA: TGTGCCAGTAGTATAGTGGGGGCCACGCAGGGTGAGCAGTTCTTC. It yields the protein CASSIVGATQGEQFF. Together with reference TRBV19 and TRBJ2-1, the CDR3 gives the full variable domain: DGGITQSPKYLFRKEGQNVTLSCEQNLNHDAMYWYRQDPGQGLRLIYYSQIVNDFQKGDIAEGYSVSREKKESFPLTVTSAQKNPTAFYLCASSIVGATQGEQFFGPGTRLTVL.

The gene calls are TRBV7-2 and TRBJ1-1; D unclear. The CDR3 extends over 13 amino acids. V was clipped by 5 bases and J by 1 base, with 8 bases between them. Germline V lookup: CDR1 SGHTA, CDR2 FQGNSA. In nucleotides, the CDR3 is TGTGCCAGCAGCCCCCACACGAACACTGAAGCTTTCTTT. Its translation is CASSPHTNTEAFF.

The J gene is TRBJ2-3, the V gene TRBV5-1; no reliable D call. V lost 3 bases, J lost 3 bases, and 11 bases lay in between. CDR3 length: 14 amino acids. Germline V lookup: CDR1 SGHRS, CDR2 YFSETQ. The CDR3 reads CASSYDQGTDTQYF. CDR3 nucleotide sequence: TGCGCCAGCAGCTATGATCAAGGAACAGATACGCAGTATTTT.

The rearrangement links TRBV7-9 to TRBJ1-4; D possibly corresponds to TRBD1 (5 bases). CDR1 and CDR2 (germline): SEHNR, FQNEAQ (reference sequence). V was cut by 1 base and J by 8 bases, with 17 bases left in between. This CDR3 has 16 residues. The CDR3 protein is CASSLDGGRGKEKLFF. For the CDR3, the DNA is TGTGCCAGCAGCTTAGACGGGGGAAGGGGAAAAGAAAAACTGTTTTTT. The full variable domain, its missing parts supplied by reference TRBV7-9 and TRBJ1-4, is DTGVSQNPRHKITKRGQNVTFRCDPISEHNRLYWYRQTLGQGPEFLTYFQNEAQLEKSRLLSDRFSAERPKGSFSTLEIQRTEQGDSAMYLCASSLDGGRGKEKLFFGSGTQLSVL.

This clone was seen a few times. The J gene is TRBJ1-3, the V gene TRBV18; D unclear. V was shortened by 6 bases and J by 4 bases, with 10 bases between the two germline ends. The CDR3 runs 13 residues. In germline, CDR1 is KGHSH, CDR2 LQKENI. The CDR3 DNA reads TGTGCCAGCTCCCCCGAACAGGGAAACACCATATATTTT. This gives the protein CASSPEQGNTIYF.

The CDR3 reads CASTSLGGGETQYF. The CDR3 DNA follows: TGTGCCAGCACCTCTCTGGGGGGTGGGGAGACCCAGTACTTC. This sequence joins TRBV6-1 and TRBJ2-5, with a weak D call TRBD2 (6 bases). This CDR3 is 14 amino acids long. Germline-derived CDR1 and CDR2 are MNHNS and SASEGT. V was pared by 7 bases and J by 5 bases, with 17 bases between.

This chain links TRBV30 with TRBJ1-5, with no clear D. With 3 bases removed from V and 4 bases from J, the gap between germline ends came to 13 bases. The CDR3 runs to 14 residues. Germline V lookup: CDR1 GTSNPN, CDR2 SVGIG (reference sequence). The CDR3 region has the DNA TGTGCCTGGAGCGATCCCTTAATAAATCAGCCCCAGCATTTT. Its translation: CAWSDPLINQPQHF.

The J gene is TRBJ2-5, the V gene TRBV7-2, with a possible D match to TRBD1 (5 bases). From germline, CDR1 is SGHTA and CDR2 FQGNSA. V dropped 1 base and J dropped 4 bases, with 13 bases sitting between them. The CDR3 spans 15 residues. DNA of the CDR3: TGTGCCAGCAGCTTAGGGGGCTCTAGAGGAGAGACCCAGTACTTC. It translates to CASSLGGSRGETQYF.

The table lists this clone with a few counts. V and J are TRBV28 and TRBJ2-7; D may be TRBD2 (5 bases). CDR3 length: 12 residues. Germline loops: CDR1 MDHEN, CDR2 SYDVKM. V shed 2 bases and J shed 3 bases, with 5 bases lying between them. CDR3 region: CASSLRDYEQYF. The CDR3 bases are TGTGCCAGCAGTTTACGGGACTACGAGCAGTACTTC.

The rearrangement links TRBV6-1 to TRBJ2-3, with TRBD2 matching 12 bases. V dropped 4 bases and J dropped 5; count of bases not matched to a gene: 4. This CDR3 region has 15 residues. The V gene's germline CDR1 is MNHNS and CDR2 SASEGT. The CDR3 sequence: CASSASGGAEDTQYF. The CDR3 DNA reads as TGTGCCAGCAGTGCTAGCGGGGGGGCCGAAGATACGCAGTATTTT.

This clone showed up just a few times. A much larger clone lies one base from this, so it may be a read error. The genes are TRBV2 and TRBJ2-3; 8 bases match TRBD2. There are 14 residues in the CDR3. Germline CDR1 is SNHLY and CDR2 is FYNNEI. The CDR3 nucleotides read TGTGCCAGCAATGAACTAGCGGGCACAGATACGCAGTATTTT. Translation gives CASNELAGTDTQYF.

The chain joins TRBV6-1 to TRBJ2-2; 7 bases align to TRBD1. V was clipped by 2 bases and J by 2 bases; unmatched bases: 5. CDR3 length: 16 residues. Germline V CDR1 and CDR2: MNHNS, SASEGT. DNA for the CDR3: TGTGCCAGCAGTGAAAGGGCAGGGGGTAACACCGGGGAGCTGTTTTTT. Its translation is CASSERAGGNTGELFF.

The chain employs TRBV5-1 and TRBJ1-2, with D possibly TRBD1 on 6 matching bases. The CDR3 has 15 amino acids. Germline values: CDR1 SGHRS, CDR2 YFSETQ. The V end was cut by 4 bases, the J end by 4 bases, with 17 bases between. This CDR3 is CASSPEGGSAYGYTF. The CDR3 DNA is TGCGCCAGCAGCCCCGAGGGGGGAAGTGCCTATGGCTACACCTTC.

V gene TRBV10-1 combines with J gene TRBJ1-4, with TRBD1 identical over 8 bases. The CDR3 runs 14 residues. Germline V gene sequence: CDR1 WNHNN, CDR2 SYGVQD (reference sequence). V lost 6 bases, J lost 8 bases, and 8 bases stayed unmatched. The CDR3 nucleotides read TGCGCCAGCAGAACAGGGGGGATTATCGAAAAACTGTTTTTT. Translating gives CASRTGGIIEKLFF.

Comments on this clone: Other DNA sequences in the same sample also yield this CDR3. The genes are TRBV5-1 and TRBJ2-7; possible D gene TRBD1, 6 bases. The V end was cut by 0 bases, the J end by 5 bases, with 9 bases between. Germline V gene lookup returns CDR1 SGHRS and CDR2 YFSETQ. There are 13 residues in the CDR3. The CDR3 region is CASSLGGRNEQYF. DNA for the CDR3: TGCGCCAGCAGCTTGGGGGGGCGGAACGAGCAGTACTTC.